The 20 T cell receptor beta chains presented below share a single source sample, sequenced in a study of blood T cell repertoires in COVID-19. The repertoire was sequenced with immunoSEQ multiplex PCR; TCRdb's copy has only in-frame clones and lacks some. The sample has hundreds of thousands of clones; 75% to 90% are singletons. The specimen sequenced was peripheral blood. Receptors were obtained from a woman aged 65 to 85 with COVID-19, enrolled during active disease.

The chain couples TRBV19 to TRBJ1-2; tentative D call: TRBD1 (5 bases). The CDR3 sequence is 15 residues long. Germline V gene data show CDR1 as LNHDA and CDR2 as SQIVND (reference sequence). V shed 1 base and J shed 2 bases, with 11 bases lying between them. CDR3 region: CASSIAPDKNYGYTF. The CDR3 nucleotides read TGTGCCAGTAGTATAGCCCCGGACAAGAACTATGGCTACACCTTC.

This chain joins TRBV29-1 and TRBJ1-4; no firm D call. V lost 6 bases and J 6 bases, leaving 11 bases between the germline ends. Germline assignment: CDR1 SQVTM and CDR2 ANQGSEA. The CDR3 extends over 12 amino acids. CDR3 in DNA: TGCAGCGTGTTCCTAGGAGATGAAAAACTGTTTTTT. Translating it yields CSVFLGDEKLFF.

CDR3 bases: TGTGCCAGTAAACCCCCCCAGGGGGCTTTTGGGACTAATGAAAAACTGTTTTTT. This translates into CASKPPQGAFGTNEKLFF. This chain uses TRBV19 with TRBJ1-4; 8 bases match TRBD1. The CDR3 is made up of 18 amino acids. Trimming cost V 7 bases and J 2 bases; bases outside gene matches: 15. Germline V gene lookup returns CDR1 LNHDA and CDR2 SQIVND (reference sequence).

The chain recombines TRBV28 with TRBJ1-1; D unclear. CDR3 length equals 11 residues. In germline, CDR1 is MDHEN, CDR2 SYDVKM. Trimming took 6 bases from V and 11 from J, leaving 13 bases between them. DNA of the CDR3: TGTGCCAGCAGAAGGACGGAGGAGGCTTTCTTT. Translated: CASRRTEEAFF.

This chain uses TRBV13 with TRBJ1-1, with D perhaps matching TRBD1 (5 bases). V was cut by 5 bases and J by 3 bases, with 10 bases left in between. The CDR3 sequence is 13 residues long. Germline lookup yields CDR1 PRHDT and CDR2 FYEKMQ (reference sequence). CDR3 in DNA: TGTGCCAGCAGCATAAGGGGTTACACTGAAGCTTTCTTT. Residues: CASSIRGYTEAFF. The complete variable domain, with remaining parts taken from reference TRBV13 and TRBJ1-1, reads AAGVIQSPRHLIKEKRETATLKCYPIPRHDTVYWYQQGPGQDPQFLISFYEKMQSDKGSIPDRFSAQQFSDYHSELNMSSLELGDSALYFCASSIRGYTEAFFGQGTRLTVV.

The CDR3 nucleotides read TGTGCCAGCAGCCAGGGACTAGCGGGGGAAGAGACCCAGTACTTC. Encoded protein: CASSQGLAGEETQYF. This chain links TRBV11-2 with TRBJ2-5; 14 nucleotides match TRBD2. The CDR3 is made up of 15 amino acids. V lost 5 bases, J lost 3 bases, and 2 bases stayed unmatched. Germline V CDR1 and CDR2: SGHAT, FQNNGV.

The gene calls are TRBV27 and TRBJ1-1, with D possibly TRBD1 on 5 matching bases. The V and J ends lost 5 bases and 4 bases respectively, with 11 bases between them. Germline CDR1 MNHEY, CDR2 SMNVEV (reference sequence). This CDR3 has 13 residues. The CDR3 DNA is TGTGCCAGCAGTCAGGGTTCGAGCACTGAAGCTTTCTTT. This codes for CASSQGSSTEAFF.

The chain carries TRBV7-2 and TRBJ1-2, with 7 nucleotides matching TRBD1. The CDR3 covers 13 residues. The germline gives CDR1 SGHTA, CDR2 FQGNSA. J lost 8 bases, V lost 6 bases, and 9 bases had no gene match. The CDR3 region is CASSPRGLGGYTF. CDR3 nucleotide sequence: TGTGCCAGCAGTCCCAGGGGGTTGGGCGGCTACACCTTC.

A remark on this clone: The sample holds other DNA sequences that translate to the same CDR3. V and J are TRBV7-9 and TRBJ1-1; 9 bases agree with TRBD1. Germline V lookup: CDR1 SEHNR, CDR2 FQNEAQ (reference sequence). Losses at the gene ends were 5 bases for V and 5 bases for J; bases not matched to a gene: 6. This CDR3 comprises 14 residues. CDR3 protein: CASSPGQGETEAFF. As DNA, the CDR3 is TGTGCCAGCAGCCCGGGACAGGGAGAGACTGAAGCTTTCTTT.

The CDR3 loop is CASTQGPTAPLHF. CDR3 coding DNA: TGTGCCAGCACCCAGGGCCCCACAGCACCCCTCCACTTT. The chain is built from TRBV7-2 and TRBJ1-6; tentatively, D is TRBD1 (5 bases). Per germline, CDR1 SGHTA and CDR2 FQGNSA. This CDR3 is 13 amino acids long. V gave up 7 bases and J gave up 11 bases, with 15 bases separating them.

This clone came up once. V and J are TRBV7-2 and TRBJ2-3; no firm D call. The germline gives CDR1 SGHTA, CDR2 FQGNSA. The CDR3 runs to 13 residues. Trimming took 1 base from V and 4 from J, leaving 6 bases between them. The CDR3 loop is CASSLEIADTQYF. Here the CDR3 DNA reads TGTGCCAGCAGCTTAGAAATAGCAGATACGCAGTATTTT.

This clone was observed once. The chain has TRBV27 and TRBJ1-2; 11 bases map to TRBD1. The CDR3 has 17 amino acids. The V and J ends lost 4 bases and 3 bases, in that order; junction bases with no gene match: 10. The germline gives CDR1 MNHEY, CDR2 SMNVEV (reference sequence). In nucleotides, the CDR3 is TGTGCCAGCAGTTCCGGGACAGGGGGAATAATATACTATGGCTACACCTTC. Translated: CASSSGTGGIIYYGYTF.

CDR3 loop: CASSLGGEGEKLFF. In DNA form, the CDR3 reads TGTGCCAGCAGTTTAGGGGGCGAGGGTGAAAAACTGTTTTTT. The chain couples TRBV28 to TRBJ1-4, with a tentative D call TRBD1 (6 bases). The CDR3 has 14 residues. The germline gives CDR1 MDHEN, CDR2 SYDVKM. V lost 2 bases and J lost 7, with 11 bases in between.

V gene TRBV4-3 combines with J gene TRBJ1-2, with D unresolved. The germline V gene encodes CDR1 LGHNA and CDR2 YSLEER. The V end lost 0 bases, the J end lost 4 bases, and 12 bases lay between the germline ends. The CDR3 contains 15 residues. This CDR3 is CASSQEIWGGYGYTF. CDR3 coding DNA: TGCGCCAGCAGCCAAGAAATCTGGGGAGGCTATGGCTACACCTTC.

The V call is TRBV5-1, the J call TRBJ1-1; 7 bases align to TRBD1. Germline CDR1 SGHRS, CDR2 YFSETQ. J was trimmed by 3 bases and V by 3 bases; bases with no gene match: 8. The CDR3 contains 15 residues. The DNA of the CDR3 is TGCGCCAGCAGCTCCATGGACAGGCCGCACACTGAAGCTTTCTTT. The encoded protein is CASSSMDRPHTEAFF.

The CDR3 DNA reads as TGCGCCAGCAGCGTACAGAAAATGAACACTGAAGCTTTCTTT. It yields the protein CASSVQKMNTEAFF. The chain links TRBV23-1 to TRBJ1-1, with D uncertain. TRBV23-1 is treated as an ORF (open reading frame) with a function not yet certain. Trimming cost V 6 bases and J 0 bases, with 11 bases left between them. There are 14 residues in the CDR3.

The chain uses TRBV5-4 and TRBJ2-7; TRBD2 aligns across 13 bases. There are 15 residues in the CDR3. The V segment lost 5 bases and the J segment 1 base; nucleotides outside the gene matches: 3. The germline gives CDR1 SGHNT, CDR2 YYREEE (reference sequence). The CDR3 here is CASRLTSGGSYEQYF. CDR3 coding DNA: TGTGCCAGCAGGTTGACTAGCGGGGGGTCCTACGAGCAGTACTTC.

Only a few counts were recorded for this clone. The J gene is TRBJ1-6, the V gene TRBV7-3; the D gene is possibly TRBD1 (6 bases). The CDR3 covers 15 residues. V shed 1 base and J shed 9 bases, with 13 bases lying between them. Germline values: CDR1 SGHTA, CDR2 FQGTGA. The CDR3 region is CASSLRRQGSSPLHF. The DNA of the CDR3 is TGTGCCAGCAGCTTAAGAAGGCAGGGGTCTTCACCCCTCCACTTT.

The J gene is TRBJ1-2, the V gene TRBV19; TRBD1 is a possible D gene (5 bases). The V gene lost 5 bases and the J gene lost 8 bases, with 21 bases spanning the gap. The CDR3 covers 15 residues. CDR1 and CDR2 (germline): LNHDA, SQIVND (reference sequence). The DNA for the CDR3 is TGTGCCAGTAGTCCTGTACCGGGACTTCCTCTCGGCTACACCTTC. Translation gives CASSPVPGLPLGYTF.

This chain links TRBV12-3 or TRBV12-4 with TRBJ1-1; D is undetermined. This CDR3 has 13 residues. Trimming took 5 bases from V and 3 from J, leaving 10 bases between them. Here the CDR3 reads CASSRGSYTEAFF. The CDR3 DNA follows: TGTGCCAGCAGTAGAGGTTCATACACTGAAGCTTTCTTT.